Presented here are 27 T cell receptor beta chains from one specimen sequenced in a study of blood T cell repertoires in COVID-19. TCRdb's table, derived via immunoSEQ multiplex PCR, lists solely in-frame clones and lacks some. The sample records hundreds of thousands of clones, about nine tenths being singletons. The specimen sequenced was PBMCs or T cells enriched from blood (not recorded which). These receptor sequences come from a woman aged 45-65 years in a cohort exposed to, infected with or recovered from COVID-19 (not recorded which).

The chain carries TRBV7-8 and TRBJ1-3; TRBD1 might be the D (5 bases). The CDR3 has 14 residues. The V end was cut by 7 bases, the J end by 3 bases, with 13 bases between. Germline V lookup: CDR1 SGHVS, CDR2 FQNEAQ. The CDR3, as DNA: TGTGCCAGCACGGATTTTCAGGGTGGAAACACCATATATTTT. Amino acid sequence: CASTDFQGGNTIYF.

This clone was seen just once. The chain links TRBV30 to TRBJ1-6, with 10 nucleotides matching TRBD1. Per the germline V gene, CDR1 is GTSNPN and CDR2 is SVGIG (reference sequence). Trimming removed 3 bases from V and 0 bases from J; junction bases left unmatched: 14. The CDR3 extends over 20 amino acids. The CDR3: CAWRTRDRGITASYNSPLHF. The CDR3 nucleotides read TGTGCCTGGAGGACCCGGGACAGGGGAATAACTGCCTCCTATAATTCACCCCTCCACTTT.

The chain carries TRBV6-1 and TRBJ2-5; a weak D match, TRBD2 (6 bases). Germline lookup yields CDR1 MNHNS and CDR2 SASEGT. There are 14 residues in the CDR3. Trimming removed 4 bases from V and 0 bases from J, with 9 bases in between. CDR3 nucleotides: TGTGCCAGCAGTGTAGCGGCCAACCAAGAGACCCAGTACTTC. Its protein product is CASSVAANQETQYF.

CDR3 sequence: CASSTTGGSEQYF. The CDR3 DNA reads TGTGCCAGCAGCACGACAGGGGGCAGCGAGCAGTACTTC. The J gene is TRBJ2-7, the V gene TRBV12-3 or TRBV12-4, with 10 bases identical to TRBD1. The CDR3 is made up of 13 amino acids. Germline trimming cut 6 bases from V and 6 bases from J; bases unmatched to any gene: 5.

This chain joins TRBV27 and TRBJ2-7; the match to TRBD1 covers 9 bases. Unmatched junction bases numbered 9, after V lost 1 base and J lost 2 bases. The CDR3 sequence is 17 residues long. The germline V gene has CDR1 MNHEY and CDR2 SMNVEV (reference sequence). The CDR3 region is CASSLLGGQGLTYEQYF. The CDR3 bases are TGTGCCAGCAGTTTATTGGGAGGACAGGGGTTAACCTACGAGCAGTACTTC.

The chain employs TRBV6-2 or TRBV6-3 and TRBJ2-7; 7 bases match TRBD1. Germline V gene lookup returns CDR1 MNHEY and CDR2 SVGEGT. Trimming cost V 0 bases and J 1 base; bases outside gene matches: 6. The CDR3 spans 16 residues. The CDR3 DNA reads as TGTGCCAGCAGTTACTCGGCAGGGGGTTTGTCCTACGAGCAGTACTTC. Its translation is CASSYSAGGLSYEQYF.

This chain uses TRBV30 with TRBJ1-4; D not certain. This CDR3 has 14 amino acids. With 1 base removed from V and 7 bases from J, the gap between germline ends came to 13 bases. Germline V gene lookup returns CDR1 GTSNPN and CDR2 SVGIG (reference sequence). DNA of the CDR3: TGTGCCTGGAGTGCCGGGGTATCGGGTGAAAAACTGTTTTTT. Translated, it gives CAWSAGVSGEKLFF.

The chain uses TRBV9 and TRBJ1-4, with no clear D. Trimming removed 1 base at V and 7 bases at J, with 14 bases between. From germline, CDR1 is SGDLS and CDR2 YYNGEE. The CDR3 covers 15 residues. The CDR3, as DNA: TGTGCCAGCAGCGTAAAGCCCGGCGGGAGTGAAAAACTGTTTTTT. This translates into CASSVKPGGSEKLFF.

The V call is TRBV14, the J call TRBJ2-4; possibly TRBD1 for D (6 bases). The CDR3 is made up of 14 amino acids. CDR1 and CDR2 (germline): SGHDN, FVKESK. Trimming cost V 0 bases and J 7 bases, with 10 bases left between them. The CDR3 bases are TGTGCCAGCAGCCAAGATTCAGGGGTTAACATTCAGTACTTC. It specifies CASSQDSGVNIQYF.

This chain joins TRBV3-1 (or the pseudogene TRBV3-2) and TRBJ2-7; 7 positions match TRBD2. The V gene's germline CDR1 is LGHDT and CDR2 YNNKEL (reference sequence). V gave up 4 bases and J gave up 7 bases; unmatched junction bases: 7. The CDR3 has 13 residues. This chain's CDR3 is CASSLGTAGEQYF. CDR3 nucleotides: TGTGCCAGCAGCCTGGGTACAGCGGGGGAGCAGTACTTC.

The chain recombines TRBV28 with TRBJ1-1; D perhaps matches TRBD1 (5 bases). This CDR3 region has 15 residues. The germline V gene encodes CDR1 MDHEN and CDR2 SYDVKM. Trimming took off 6 bases at V and 5 bases at J, with 19 bases between the two ends. CDR3 DNA: TGTGCCAGCAGCCCAAACGGCGGGGGAAGGACTGAAGCTTTCTTT. This gives the protein CASSPNGGGRTEAFF.

This chain joins TRBV9 and TRBJ2-2; 8 bases align to TRBD2. The CDR3 has 15 residues. The germline gives CDR1 SGDLS, CDR2 YYNGEE. Trimming removed 2 bases from V and 0 bases from J; junction bases left unmatched: 0. DNA of the CDR3: TGTGCCAGCAGCGTGGGACTAGCGAACACCGGGGAGCTGTTTTTT. Encoded protein: CASSVGLANTGELFF.

The rearrangement links TRBV28 to TRBJ1-6; D unclear. Trimming stripped 5 bases from V and 1 base from J, with 12 bases between. The CDR3 spans 16 residues. Germline V CDR1 and CDR2: MDHEN, SYDVKM. CDR3 sequence reads: CASSPLGGSYNSPLHF. The CDR3 DNA reads TGTGCCAGCAGTCCTCTTGGAGGGTCCTATAATTCACCCCTCCACTTT.

The chain links TRBV5-1 to TRBJ2-7; 9 positions match TRBD1. CDR3 length equals 14 residues. Germline V CDR1 and CDR2: SGHRS, YFSETQ. With 3 bases clipped from V and 2 bases from J, the junction kept 3 bases outside the gene matches. The CDR3 reads CASSSTGGPYEQYF. The CDR3 nucleotides read TGCGCCAGCAGCTCGACAGGGGGTCCCTACGAGCAGTACTTC.

This chain connects TRBV19 to TRBJ2-7; 10 bases are shared with TRBD2. The length of the CDR3 is 15 residues. J lost 2 bases, V lost 4 bases, and 5 bases had no gene match. Germline V gives CDR1 LNHDA, CDR2 SQIVND (reference sequence). The CDR3 nucleotides are TGTGCCAGTAGTAGTAGCGGGAGGCAAACCTACGAGCAGTACTTC. This encodes CASSSSGRQTYEQYF.

The rearrangement links TRBV4-3 to TRBJ2-7, with 12 bases that match TRBD2. V dropped 4 bases and J dropped 0; count of bases not matched to a gene: 4. The germline gives CDR1 LGHNA, CDR2 YSLEER. This CDR3 spans 16 amino acids. This CDR3 is CASSPGLAGNSYEQYF. The DNA for the CDR3 is TGCGCCAGCAGCCCCGGACTAGCGGGGAACTCCTACGAGCAGTACTTC.

The CDR3, as DNA: TGTGCCAGCAGCCAGAGGGGTACAGGGGGTACCTACGAGCAGTACTTC. The encoded protein is CASSQRGTGGTYEQYF. The chain couples TRBV4-2 to TRBJ2-7, with 8 bases identical to TRBD1. V dropped 3 bases and J dropped 2; count of bases not matched to a gene: 9. The CDR3 spans 16 residues. Germline assignment: CDR1 LGHNA and CDR2 YNFKEQ.

This chain connects TRBV7-2 to TRBJ1-1; D unclear. Trimming took 1 base from V and 3 from J, leaving 9 bases between them. The CDR3 contains 14 residues. CDR1 and CDR2 (germline): SGHTA, FQGNSA. The CDR3 here is CASSLVASDTEAFF. The CDR3 bases are TGTGCCAGCAGCTTAGTTGCCTCGGACACTGAAGCTTTCTTT. Combining the CDR3 with reference TRBV7-2 and TRBJ1-1 gives the whole variable domain GAGVSQSPSNKVTEKGKDVELRCDPISGHTALYWYRQSLGQGLEFLIYFQGNSAPDKSGLPSDRFSAERTGGSVSTLTIQRTQQEDSAVYLCASSLVASDTEAFFGQGTRLTVV.

The rearrangement links TRBV5-5 to TRBJ2-7; TRBD1 matches 8 bases. V gave up 1 base and J gave up 4 bases; unmatched junction bases: 7. Germline CDR1 reads SGHKS; CDR2 reads YYEKEE (reference sequence). The CDR3 loop spans 15 amino acids. The CDR3, as DNA: TGTGCCAGCAGCTTGACTGGACAGGGAAGGTACGAGCAGTACTTC. Its translation: CASSLTGQGRYEQYF.

This chain uses TRBV6-1 with TRBJ1-2; D possibly corresponds to TRBD1 (5 bases). The V gene lost 1 base and the J gene lost 6 bases, with 12 bases spanning the gap. The germline CDR1 and CDR2 sequences are MNHNS and SASEGT. The CDR3 runs to 14 residues. CDR3 in amino acids: CASSEVGGKHGYTF. The CDR3 nucleotides read TGTGCCAGCAGTGAAGTCGGGGGGAAACATGGCTACACCTTC.

This clone was seen only once. V gene TRBV6-5 combines with J gene TRBJ1-3; 7 bases are a match to TRBD1. The CDR3 covers 15 residues. Per the germline V gene, CDR1 is MNHEY and CDR2 is SVGAGI. V was clipped by 5 bases and J by 3 bases; unmatched bases: 7. The CDR3 DNA reads as TGTGCCAGCAGTCCGACAGGGTCAGGTGGAAACACCATATATTTT. Encoded protein: CASSPTGSGGNTIYF.

In DNA, the CDR3 is TGCGCCAGCACCCAAGGACAGGGGGTAGCCTACAATGAGCAGTTCTTC. This encodes CASTQGQGVAYNEQFF. The chain couples TRBV5-1 to TRBJ2-1; 10 bases agree with TRBD1. With V trimmed by 6 bases and J by 2 bases, 8 bases remained unmatched. CDR3 size: 16 residues. Per the germline V gene, CDR1 is SGHRS and CDR2 is YFSETQ.

V gene TRBV3-1 (or the pseudogene TRBV3-2) combines with J gene TRBJ2-7, with 11 bases aligning to TRBD2. The CDR3 has 16 residues. Germline CDR1 and CDR2: LGHDT and YNNKEL (reference sequence). The ends lost 4 bases at V and 2 bases at J; junction bases unmatched: 7. For the CDR3, the DNA is TGTGCCAGCAGCCCCCTACCGGGACTAGCGGCCTACGAGCAGTACTTC. Its translation is CASSPLPGLAAYEQYF.

This clone was detected only once. This chain uses TRBV5-1 with TRBJ1-6; 7 positions match TRBD1. Germline CDR1 SGHRS, CDR2 YFSETQ. The CDR3 runs 13 residues. V trimming: 4 bases; J trimming: 9 bases; junction bases outside the gene matches: 4. The chain's CDR3 is CASSGGDSSPLHF. In nucleotides, the CDR3 is TGCGCCAGCAGCGGAGGGGACAGTTCACCCCTCCACTTT.

This sequence joins TRBV6-5 and TRBJ1-1; 7 bases map to TRBD1. The CDR3 has 14 residues. Germline-derived CDR1 and CDR2 are MNHEY and SVGAGI. Trimming removed 6 bases from V and 0 bases from J; junction bases left unmatched: 4. The CDR3 here is CASRNRGLNTEAFF. CDR3 DNA sequence: TGTGCCAGCAGGAACAGGGGTCTGAACACTGAAGCTTTCTTT.

The chain couples TRBV6-5 to TRBJ2-1, with 10 bases identical to TRBD2. Unmatched junction bases numbered 3, after V lost 3 bases and J lost 4 bases. Germline V lookup: CDR1 MNHEY, CDR2 SVGAGI. CDR3 length: 15 residues. The CDR3 sequence is CASSYSGGRYNEQFF. The CDR3 coding sequence is TGTGCCAGCAGTTATAGCGGGGGGCGGTACAATGAGCAGTTCTTC.

The rearrangement joins TRBV5-1 to TRBJ1-3; 8 nucleotides match TRBD1. The CDR3 covers 16 residues. The V and J ends lost 3 bases and 2 bases, in that order; junction bases with no gene match: 7. CDR1 SGHRS and CDR2 YFSETQ come from the germline V gene. The CDR3 is CASSSADRGPGNTIYF. The DNA of the CDR3 is TGCGCCAGCAGCTCGGCAGACAGGGGTCCTGGAAACACCATATATTTT.